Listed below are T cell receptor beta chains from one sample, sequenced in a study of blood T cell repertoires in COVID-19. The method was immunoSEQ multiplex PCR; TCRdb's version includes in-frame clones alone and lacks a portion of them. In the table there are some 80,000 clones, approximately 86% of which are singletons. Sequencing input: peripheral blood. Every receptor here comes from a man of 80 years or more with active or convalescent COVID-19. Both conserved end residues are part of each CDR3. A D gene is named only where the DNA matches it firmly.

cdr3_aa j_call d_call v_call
CASRQLSSGANVLTF TRBJ2-6 NA TRBV6-5
CASSPGQVNTEAFF TRBJ1-1 TRBD1 TRBV7-2
CASSLGATEAFF TRBJ1-1 NA TRBV5-1
CASSSSAGRETQYF TRBJ2-5 NA TRBV11-2
CATSDLTSGRGNEQFF TRBJ2-1 TRBD2 TRBV24-1
CASNGLAGDTSYNEQFF TRBJ2-1 TRBD2 TRBV5-6
CASREGTASGNTIYF TRBJ1-3 TRBD1 TRBV28
CASSLRQGTNSPLHF TRBJ1-6 TRBD1 TRBV5-1
CASSEDTYGYTF TRBJ1-2 NA TRBV5-1
CATSRDIRSGSTDTQYF TRBJ2-3 NA TRBV15
CASSKAAVPTDTQYF TRBJ2-3 NA TRBV21-1
CASSHLRGANTGELFF TRBJ2-2 NA TRBV5-4
CASSLDASAYNEQFF TRBJ2-1 NA TRBV5-4
CASSPGTGAYNEQFF TRBJ2-1 TRBD1 TRBV18
CASSPAGNNSPLHF TRBJ1-6 NA TRBV5-1
CASSITGVSYNEQFF TRBJ2-1 NA TRBV19
CASSLARVSGYTF TRBJ1-2 NA TRBV7-2
CASSSPGLASNTGELFF TRBJ2-2 TRBD2 TRBV19
CASSQQGIEQFF TRBJ2-1 NA TRBV14
CASSLFVGRQQFF TRBJ2-1 NA TRBV5-1
CASSSRVQSYGYTF TRBJ1-2 NA TRBV5-1
CASSSNRDNSPLHF TRBJ1-6 NA TRBV3-1/TRBV3-2
CASSIDPKTGTANQPQHF TRBJ1-5 TRBD1 TRBV19
CAISSVLLNRDNQPQHF TRBJ1-5 NA TRBV10-3
CATSRDRSYQETQYF TRBJ2-5 NA TRBV15
CACRTGSSNQPQHF TRBJ1-5 TRBD1 TRBV6-5
CASSVALGDNEQFF TRBJ2-1 NA TRBV9
CASSRDRGNYGYTF TRBJ1-2 NA TRBV18
CSASLTGLNEQFF TRBJ2-1 TRBD1 TRBV20-1
CAWSVLSSYNEQFF TRBJ2-1 NA TRBV30
CASSSKPSSGNTIYF TRBJ1-3 NA TRBV5-4
CASSLRQGAGGYTF TRBJ1-2 TRBD1 TRBV5-1
CASSVGGSPYNEQFF TRBJ2-1 NA TRBV5-4
CASRPGQVENGRGKLFF TRBJ1-4 TRBD1 TRBV2
CASSRDGGYGYTF TRBJ1-2 NA TRBV2
CASSLAGGRFPYNEQFF TRBJ2-1 TRBD2 TRBV5-1
CASSSKTGSLGYTF TRBJ1-2 NA TRBV7-9
CASSQARDRGRGGYTF TRBJ1-2 TRBD1 TRBV3-1/TRBV3-2
CASSEGQGTNEKLFF TRBJ1-4 TRBD1 TRBV6-1
CASSDQTGPQHF TRBJ1-5 NA TRBV6-1
CAWSQRLAGYQETQYF TRBJ2-5 TRBD2 TRBV30
CASSTQGKNTGELFF TRBJ2-2 NA TRBV2
CASSEPGQGDTEAFF TRBJ1-1 TRBD1 TRBV25-1
CASSPFEAGAGETQYF TRBJ2-5 TRBD2 TRBV28
CASSYGQGALRETQYF TRBJ2-5 TRBD1 TRBV5-1
CASSLTDSTEAFF TRBJ1-1 NA TRBV5-1
CASSLVGRGSTEAFF TRBJ1-1 TRBD1 TRBV5-6
CAWSDRGDQPQHF TRBJ1-5 TRBD1 TRBV30
CAISETGRRNQPQHF TRBJ1-5 NA TRBV10-3
CASSYSNRGNSPLHF TRBJ1-6 TRBD1 TRBV6-5
CASSLGHQNTEAFF TRBJ1-1 NA TRBV5-4
CASTGQGGQPQHF TRBJ1-5 NA TRBV2
CASSEGGTVDGYTF TRBJ1-2 TRBD1 TRBV9
CASSRGTVRVGRLSRTQYF TRBJ2-5 NA TRBV3-1/TRBV3-2
CASSQDVTTHYTF TRBJ1-2 NA TRBV3-1/TRBV3-2
CASSTYREGYTF TRBJ1-2 NA TRBV7-2
CASSEPGNQPQHF TRBJ1-5 NA TRBV25-1